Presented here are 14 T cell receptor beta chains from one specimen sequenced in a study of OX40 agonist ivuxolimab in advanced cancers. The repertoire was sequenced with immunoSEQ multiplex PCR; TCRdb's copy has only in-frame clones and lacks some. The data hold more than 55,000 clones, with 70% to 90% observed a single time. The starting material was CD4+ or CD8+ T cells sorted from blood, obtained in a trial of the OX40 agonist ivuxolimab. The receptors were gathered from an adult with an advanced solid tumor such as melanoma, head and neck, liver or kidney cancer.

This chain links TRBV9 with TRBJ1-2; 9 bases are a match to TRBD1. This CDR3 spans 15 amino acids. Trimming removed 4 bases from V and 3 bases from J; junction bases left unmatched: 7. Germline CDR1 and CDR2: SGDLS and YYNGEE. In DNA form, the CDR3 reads TGTGCCAGCAGCCACCGGGACAGGGTTTACTATGGCTACACCTTC. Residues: CASSHRDRVYYGYTF.

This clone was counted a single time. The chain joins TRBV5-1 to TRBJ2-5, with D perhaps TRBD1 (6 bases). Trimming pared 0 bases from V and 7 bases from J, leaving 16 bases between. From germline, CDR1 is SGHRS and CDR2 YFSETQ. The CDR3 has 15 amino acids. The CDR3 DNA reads TGCGCCAGCAGCTTGGGTACAGGGCCTTCGGTGACCCAGTACTTC. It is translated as CASSLGTGPSVTQYF.

CDR3 DNA sequence: TGTGCCAGCAGCGATAGGGGCGGGGCCGACTCCTACAATGAGCAGTTCTTC. Protein sequence: CASSDRGGADSYNEQFF. The genes are TRBV9 and TRBJ2-1, with a tentative D call TRBD2 (6 bases). Trimming stripped 3 bases from V and 0 bases from J, with 16 bases between. Germline assignment: CDR1 SGDLS and CDR2 YYNGEE. This CDR3 has 17 amino acids.

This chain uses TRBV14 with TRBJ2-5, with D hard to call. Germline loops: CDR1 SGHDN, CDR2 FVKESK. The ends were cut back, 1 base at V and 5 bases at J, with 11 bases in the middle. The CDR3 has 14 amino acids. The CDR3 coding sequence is TGTGCCAGCAGCCAAGTGGCTTCTTGGGAGACCCAGTACTTC. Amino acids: CASSQVASWETQYF.

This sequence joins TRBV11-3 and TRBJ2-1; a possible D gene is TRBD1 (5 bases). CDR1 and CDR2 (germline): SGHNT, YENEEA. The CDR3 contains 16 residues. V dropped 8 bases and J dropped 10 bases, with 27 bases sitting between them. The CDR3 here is CASGSGWVFSEGEQFF. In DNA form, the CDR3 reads TGTGCCAGCGGATCAGGGTGGGTCTTCTCCGAAGGCGAGCAGTTCTTC. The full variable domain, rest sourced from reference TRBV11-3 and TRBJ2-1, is EAGVVQSPRYKIIEKKQPVAFWCNPISGHNTLYWYLQNLGQGPELLIRYENEEAVDDSQLPKDRFSAERLKGVDSTLKIQPAELGDSAVYLCASGSGWVFSEGEQFFGPGTRLTVL.

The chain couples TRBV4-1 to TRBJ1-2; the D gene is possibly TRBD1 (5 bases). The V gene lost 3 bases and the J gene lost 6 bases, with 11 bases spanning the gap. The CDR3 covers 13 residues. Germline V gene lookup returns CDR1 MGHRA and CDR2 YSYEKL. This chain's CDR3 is CASSQQGTDGYTF. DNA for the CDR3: TGCGCCAGCAGCCAGCAGGGTACGGATGGCTACACCTTC.

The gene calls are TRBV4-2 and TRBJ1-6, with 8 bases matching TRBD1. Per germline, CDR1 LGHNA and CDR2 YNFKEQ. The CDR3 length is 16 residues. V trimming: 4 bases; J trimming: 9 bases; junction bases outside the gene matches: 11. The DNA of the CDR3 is TGTGCCAGCAGCCTGGGTGGACAGGGTAGGATTTCACCCCTCCACTTT. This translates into CASSLGGQGRISPLHF.

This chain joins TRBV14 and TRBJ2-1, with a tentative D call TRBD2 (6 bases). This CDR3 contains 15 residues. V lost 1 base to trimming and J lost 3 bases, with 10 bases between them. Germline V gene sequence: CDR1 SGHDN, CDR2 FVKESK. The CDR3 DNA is TGTGCCAGCAGCCAAGGGCGGCGGGGCTACAATGAGCAGTTCTTC. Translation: CASSQGRRGYNEQFF.

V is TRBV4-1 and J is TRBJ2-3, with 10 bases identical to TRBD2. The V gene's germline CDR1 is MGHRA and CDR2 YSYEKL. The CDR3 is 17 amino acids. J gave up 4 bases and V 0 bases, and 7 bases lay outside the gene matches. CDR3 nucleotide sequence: TGCGCCAGCAGCCAAGAAGGTAGCGGGGGGAGGGCAGATACGCAGTATTTT. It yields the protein CASSQEGSGGRADTQYF.

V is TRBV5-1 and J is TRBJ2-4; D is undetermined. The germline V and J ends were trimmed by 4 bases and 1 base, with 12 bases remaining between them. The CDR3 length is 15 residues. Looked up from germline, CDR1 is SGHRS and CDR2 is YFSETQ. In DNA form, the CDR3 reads TGCGCCAGCAGCACCGATTACGTGGCCAAAAACATTCAGTACTTC. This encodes CASSTDYVAKNIQYF.

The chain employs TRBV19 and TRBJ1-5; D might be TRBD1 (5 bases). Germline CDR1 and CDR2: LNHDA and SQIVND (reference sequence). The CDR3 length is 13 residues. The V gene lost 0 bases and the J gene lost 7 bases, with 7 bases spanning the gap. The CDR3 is CASSIEGGQPQHF. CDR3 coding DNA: TGTGCCAGTAGTATAGAGGGGGGACAGCCCCAGCATTTT.

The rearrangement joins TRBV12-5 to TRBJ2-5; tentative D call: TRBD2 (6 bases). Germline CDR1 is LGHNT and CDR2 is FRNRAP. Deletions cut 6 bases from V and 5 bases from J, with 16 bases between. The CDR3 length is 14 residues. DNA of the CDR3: TGTGCTAGTGGGACGGGGGACGGTGGGGAGACCCAGTACTTC. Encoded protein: CASGTGDGGETQYF.

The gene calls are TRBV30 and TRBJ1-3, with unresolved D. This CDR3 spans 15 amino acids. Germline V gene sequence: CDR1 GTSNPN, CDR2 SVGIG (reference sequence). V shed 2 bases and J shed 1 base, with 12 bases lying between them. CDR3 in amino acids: CAWSLWTVSGNTIYF. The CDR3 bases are TGTGCCTGGAGTTTATGGACGGTATCTGGAAACACCATATATTTT.

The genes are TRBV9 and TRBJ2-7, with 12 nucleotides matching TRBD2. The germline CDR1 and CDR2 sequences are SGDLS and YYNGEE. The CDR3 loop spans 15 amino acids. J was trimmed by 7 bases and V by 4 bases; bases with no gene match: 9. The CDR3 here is CASSLRLAGVQEQYF. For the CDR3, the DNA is TGTGCCAGCAGCTTACGACTAGCGGGGGTCCAAGAGCAGTACTTC.